These 20 T cell receptor beta chains were sequenced from one sample in a study of T cells in localized non-small cell lung cancer. The assay was immunoSEQ multiplex PCR, and TCRdb's table has in-frame clones only and misses some. The sample contains around 20,000 clones, 91% of which appear only once. This specimen was peripheral blood, taken before any cancer treatment. The origin of the receptors is a woman between 35 and 70 years old with stage I lung adenocarcinoma.

This chain uses TRBV11-2 with TRBJ2-6, with unresolved D. The V end was cut by 2 bases, the J end by 0 bases, with 5 bases between. The CDR3 extends over 15 amino acids. CDR1 is SGHAT and CDR2 is FQNNGV in the germline V gene. CDR3 amino acids: CASSLRHSGANVLTF. The CDR3, as DNA: TGTGCCAGCAGCTTAAGGCACTCTGGGGCCAACGTCCTGACTTTC.

The chain carries TRBV27 and TRBJ1-1; 7 bases fit TRBD1. This CDR3 is built from 14 residues. V dropped 0 bases and J dropped 11; count of bases not matched to a gene: 9. CDR1 MNHEY and CDR2 SMNVEV come from the germline V gene (reference sequence). The CDR3 coding sequence is TGTGCCAGCAGTTTATCCCCCCAGGGGGTAGAGGCTTTCTTT. As protein: CASSLSPQGVEAFF.

The chain joins TRBV11-3 to TRBJ1-2, with D possibly matching TRBD1 (6 bases). The ends were cut back, 0 bases at V and 5 bases at J, with 10 bases in the middle. The CDR3 consists of 14 residues. The germline V gene encodes CDR1 SGHNT and CDR2 YENEEA. CDR3 region: CASSLDRGRYGYTF. The CDR3 coding sequence is TGTGCCAGCAGCTTAGACAGGGGAAGGTATGGCTACACCTTC.

The genes are TRBV5-3 and TRBJ1-2; 7 nucleotides agree with TRBD1. TRBV5-3 is recorded as an ORF, its role being uncertain. The CDR3 is made up of 15 amino acids. V was pared by 4 bases and J by 0 bases, with 6 bases of the junction left unmatched. Written as DNA, the CDR3 is TGTGCCAGAAGCCCCCGGACAGGTTCTAACTATGGCTACACCTTC. Protein sequence: CARSPRTGSNYGYTF.

The chain joins TRBV10-2 to TRBJ2-1; 9 bases are a match to TRBD2. V lost 6 bases, J lost 2 bases, and 11 bases stayed unmatched. The CDR3 sequence is 17 residues long. CDR1 WSHSY and CDR2 SAAADI come from the germline V gene. CDR3 amino acids: CASSRGASGNPYNEQFF. CDR3 sequence (DNA): TGCGCCAGCAGCCGGGGGGCTAGCGGGAATCCCTACAATGAGCAGTTCTTC.

V usage is TRBV27 and J usage is TRBJ1-1, with 8 bases matching TRBD1. This CDR3 spans 16 amino acids. The ends lost 1 base at V and 2 bases at J; junction bases unmatched: 6. Germline CDR1 reads MNHEY; CDR2 reads SMNVEV (reference sequence). The CDR3 DNA reads TGTGCCAGCAGTTTATTAGCAGGGGGCGGTAACACTGAAGCTTTCTTT. Protein sequence: CASSLLAGGGNTEAFF.

This clone was recorded a few times. The CDR3 spells CSVEAGIGQPQHF. CDR3 nucleotide sequence: TGCAGCGTTGAGGCAGGGATAGGTCAGCCCCAGCATTTT. The V gene is TRBV29-1, the J gene TRBJ1-5; the D gene is possibly TRBD1 (5 bases). The germline V gene has CDR1 SQVTM and CDR2 ANQGSEA. CDR3 length equals 13 residues. The ends were cut back, 3 bases at V and 6 bases at J, with 12 bases in the middle.

This chain uses TRBV7-9 with TRBJ1-1; no reliable D call. Trimming cost V 7 bases and J 7 bases, with 25 bases left between them. The CDR3 spans 16 residues. Germline loops: CDR1 SEHNR, CDR2 FQNEAQ (reference sequence). The CDR3 is CASNPSTSLDPFEAFF. The CDR3 bases are TGTGCCAGCAACCCTTCGACCTCACTAGACCCCTTTGAAGCTTTCTTT. Full variable domain (remainder filled in from reference TRBV7-9 and TRBJ1-1): DTGVSQNPRHKITKRGQNVTFRCDPISEHNRLYWYRQTLGQGPEFLTYFQNEAQLEKSRLLSDRFSAERPKGSFSTLEIQRTEQGDSAMYLCASNPSTSLDPFEAFFGQGTRLTVV.

The CDR3 DNA reads as TGTGCCAGCAGCTTAGAAGCGGGGCGGTTAACCGGGGAGCTGTTTTTT. The encoded protein is CASSLEAGRLTGELFF. The chain recombines TRBV7-6 with TRBJ2-2, with TRBD2 matching over 7 bases. Germline V lookup: CDR1 SGHVS, CDR2 FNYEAQ. The CDR3 is 16 amino acids. Trimming removed 1 base from V and 5 bases from J; junction bases left unmatched: 7.

The V and J genes are TRBV9 and TRBJ2-1; 7 positions agree with TRBD2. CDR3 length: 14 amino acids. V lost 7 bases, J lost 5 bases, and 9 bases stayed unmatched. The germline gives CDR1 SGDLS, CDR2 YYNGEE. CDR3 sequence (DNA): TGTGCCAGCGGGAGGGCTAGCGACAACAATGAGCAGTTCTTC. Amino acid sequence: CASGRASDNNEQFF.

The V gene is TRBV28, the J gene TRBJ2-7, with D tentatively TRBD1 (6 bases). Germline CDR1 is MDHEN and CDR2 is SYDVKM. This CDR3 is built from 14 residues. V lost 3 bases and J lost 5, with 14 bases in between. CDR3 loop: CASSFNRAMHEQYF. Here the CDR3 DNA reads TGTGCCAGCAGTTTCAACAGGGCGATGCACGAGCAGTACTTC.

The J gene is TRBJ2-7, the V gene TRBV12-5; D ambiguous. The V end was cut by 5 bases, the J end by 4 bases, with 15 bases between. Per germline, CDR1 LGHNT and CDR2 FRNRAP. This CDR3 has 14 residues. Here the CDR3 reads CASGHGSPRYEQYF. DNA for the CDR3: TGTGCTAGTGGTCATGGGTCCCCGAGGTACGAGCAGTACTTC.

The CDR3 sequence is CASSRPGQARGTDTQYF. The CDR3 DNA follows: TGCGCCAGCAGCCGGCCGGGACAGGCCAGGGGCACAGATACGCAGTATTTT. V gene TRBV4-1 combines with J gene TRBJ2-3; 8 bases are shared with TRBD1. With 4 bases clipped from V and 1 base from J, the junction kept 10 bases outside the gene matches. Germline V gene sequence: CDR1 MGHRA, CDR2 YSYEKL. The CDR3 consists of 17 residues.

In this sample, this clone turned up a few times. CDR3 sequence: CASSSRTGGGETQYF. Here the CDR3 DNA reads TGTGCCAGCAGCTCGAGGACAGGGGGCGGGGAGACCCAGTACTTC. This sequence joins TRBV11-2 and TRBJ2-5; 11 nucleotides line up with TRBD1. The CDR3 runs 15 residues. CDR1 and CDR2 (germline): SGHAT, FQNNGV. Trimming removed 4 bases from V and 5 bases from J; junction bases left unmatched: 6.

V is TRBV19 and J is TRBJ1-5; the D gene is possibly TRBD1 (5 bases). In germline, CDR1 is LNHDA, CDR2 SQIVND (reference sequence). Trimming cost V 2 bases and J 7 bases, with 15 bases left between them. The CDR3 extends over 15 amino acids. The CDR3 DNA follows: TGTGCCAGTAGTATAAACCTCAGGGAAATGCAGCCCCAGCATTTT. Translation gives CASSINLREMQPQHF.

The chain is built from TRBV29-1 and TRBJ1-4, with D perhaps TRBD1 (6 bases). Germline V lookup: CDR1 SQVTM, CDR2 ANQGSEA. With 8 bases removed from V and 0 bases from J, the gap between germline ends came to 10 bases. This CDR3 is 13 amino acids long. Here the CDR3 DNA reads TGCAGCACCCGGACAGCAACTAATGAAAAACTGTTTTTT. Its protein product is CSTRTATNEKLFF.

The chain links TRBV14 to TRBJ1-2; D gene ambiguous. V lost 0 bases and J 9 bases, leaving 8 bases between the germline ends. The CDR3 spans 12 residues. Germline loops: CDR1 SGHDN, CDR2 FVKESK. The CDR3 spells CASSQDRLSYTF. For the CDR3, the DNA is TGTGCCAGCAGCCAAGATCGCTTAAGCTACACCTTC.

J is TRBJ2-3 and V is TRBV6-4; no definite D call. The CDR3 is 12 amino acids. Germline V CDR1 and CDR2: MRHNA, SNTAGT. V gave up 3 bases and J gave up 4 bases, with 5 bases separating them. The CDR3 region is CASSDLADTQYF. The CDR3 nucleotides read TGTGCCAGCAGTGATTTGGCAGATACGCAGTATTTT.

This clone appeared a single time. This sequence joins TRBV6-5 and TRBJ1-5; D possibly corresponds to TRBD1 (5 bases). This CDR3 contains 14 residues. Between the trimmed V and J ends, which lost 5 bases and 2 bases, there was a span of 10 bases. The germline V gene has CDR1 MNHEY and CDR2 SVGAGI. Written as DNA, the CDR3 is TGTGCCAGCAGTACCAGGGACGGCAATCAGCCCCAGCATTTT. Amino acids: CASSTRDGNQPQHF.

The chain employs TRBV19 and TRBJ2-1; D gene unclear. CDR1 and CDR2 (germline): LNHDA, SQIVND (reference sequence). V was cut by 1 base and J by 1 base, with 11 bases left in between. This CDR3 is built from 16 residues. CDR3 in DNA: TGTGCCAGTAGTATAGGAACGGCGTTTTCCTACAATGAGCAGTTCTTC. This gives the protein CASSIGTAFSYNEQFF.